The subject of this entry is one TCR beta chain. The sample comes from a study of Ad26.COV2.S vaccination and SARS-CoV-2 variants. The CDR3 contains 13 residues. Per the germline V gene, CDR1 is SGHRS and CDR2 is YFSETQ. After removal of 2 bases from V and 6 bases from J, the junction contained 1 base not matched to a gene. Sequencing was performed with immunoSEQ multiplex PCR; in TCRdb, only in-frame clones are kept and a portion is missing. The data contain 430,000 or so clones, 85% to 90% of them singletons. Treatment indicated: some 20 received Ad26.COV2.S at low or high dose, single or two shots; 5 received placebo; per-sample allocation not given. Specimen acquisition occurred on day 63 following the initial vaccine or placebo injection.

The specimen comprised peripheral blood, sampled in a trial of Ad26.COV2.S vaccine versus placebo. The sequence came from a person between 18 and 65 years old who received the Ad26.COV2.S COVID-19 vaccine or a placebo. The chain carries TRBV5-1 and TRBJ1-2; TRBD1 matches 10 bases. The CDR3 nucleotides are TGCGCCAGCAGCTTCGGACAGGGGGATGGCTACACCTTC. It specifies CASSFGQGDGYTF.